This T cell receptor beta chain was sequenced in a study of cytotoxic CD8 clonotypes in ibrutinib-treated CLL. CDR1 and CDR2 (germline): MDHEN, SYDVKM. The CDR3 runs 18 residues. Trimming took 6 bases from V and 4 from J; bases not matched to a gene: 16. The targeted sequencing depth was 1 in 200,000 to 1 in 1 million T cells. Clones were sequenced by immunoSEQ multiplex PCR, and TCRdb holds only the in-frame ones, with some missing. Of 330,000 or so clones listed, under 70% were seen once; the top ten hold roughly 6.3%. This clonotype originated in a human donor with chronic lymphocytic leukemia. The sequencing used PBMCs, collected after 36 months of ibrutinib treatment. The chain couples TRBV28 to TRBJ2-1; 9 bases map to TRBD2. CDR3 residues: CASSPPRLAVTSYNEQFF. CDR3 bases: TGTGCCAGCAGCCCCCCGCGACTAGCGGTCACCTCATACAATGAGCAGTTCTTC.